This record looks at one TCR beta chain sequence and its context. Its antigen is as yet unknown. The data are from a study of T cell responses to AZD1222 COVID-19 vaccine. Recipients boosted at about 4 weeks or about 12 weeks are pooled. Sequencing used immunoSEQ multiplex PCR; TCRdb keeps in-frame clones, though not all of them. The repertoire has fewer than 200,000 clones, roughly 85% of them found once; the top ten carry over 1%. Germline V gene sequence: CDR1 MGHRA, CDR2 YSYEKL. Germline trimming cut 4 bases from V and 2 bases from J; bases unmatched to any gene: 5. This CDR3 has 15 residues. General study points: Targets within unmutated variant regions were reportedly found for nearly half of spike-specific TCRs. Mostly white British, mostly female donors; authors suggested clonal diversity may be underestimated. Repertoires were sampled only after the peak T cell response.

The receptor's source is an adult who received the AZD1222 COVID-19 vaccine. The genes are TRBV4-1 and TRBJ2-5; TRBD2 aligns across 9 bases. Material: peripheral blood, obtained 28 days after the second AZD1222 dose. The CDR3 is CASSRLAVPQETQYF. The CDR3 DNA sequence: TGCGCCAGCAGCCGACTAGCGGTTCCGCAAGAGACCCAGTACTTC.